This T cell receptor (beta chain) was identified in a study of beta chain features in type 1 diabetes. Whole-study results and caveats: Shortening that was moderate but significant affected the TCRB CDR3s of Type 1 diabetes patients in all four CD4+ subsets. Whether TCRB rearrangement is influenced by HLA type was left unresolved in this analysis.

This clone was counted a few times. Its antigen is not known. Reverse transcription of all isolated RNA meant that expressed TCRB transcripts were sequenced. Sequencing used immunoSEQ multiplex PCR; TCRdb keeps in-frame clones, though not all of them. The data show about 52,000 clones, with less than 55% seen just once and 1.4% held by the top ten. The CDR3 runs 15 residues. The V and J ends lost 0 bases and 8 bases, in that order; junction bases with no gene match: 7. The germline CDR1 and CDR2 sequences are SGHRS and YFSETQ. Post-sort purity exceeded 98% for all sorted populations. Input material: Tregs from blood. This TCR was sampled from a man younger than 40 with type 1 diabetes. The chain uses TRBV5-1 and TRBJ1-4; 7 bases map to TRBD1. CDR3 loop: CASSLVGQAEEKLFF. CDR3 sequence (DNA): TGCGCCAGCAGCTTGGTCGGACAGGCTGAGGAAAAACTGTTTTTT.